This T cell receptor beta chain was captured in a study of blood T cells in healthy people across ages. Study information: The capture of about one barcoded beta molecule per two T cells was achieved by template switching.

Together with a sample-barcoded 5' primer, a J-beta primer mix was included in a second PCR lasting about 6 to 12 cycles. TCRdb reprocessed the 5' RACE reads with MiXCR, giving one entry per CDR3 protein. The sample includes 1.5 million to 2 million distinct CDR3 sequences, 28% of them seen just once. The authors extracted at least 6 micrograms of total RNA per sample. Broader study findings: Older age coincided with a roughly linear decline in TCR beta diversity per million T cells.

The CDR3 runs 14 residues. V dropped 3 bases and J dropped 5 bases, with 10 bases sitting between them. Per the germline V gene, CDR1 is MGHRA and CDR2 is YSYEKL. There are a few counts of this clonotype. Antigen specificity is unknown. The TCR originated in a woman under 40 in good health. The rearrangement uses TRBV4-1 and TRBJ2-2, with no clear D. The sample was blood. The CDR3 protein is CASSQSQATGELFF. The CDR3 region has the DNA TGCGCCAGCAGCCAGTCCCAGGCTACCGGGGAGCTGTTTTTT.